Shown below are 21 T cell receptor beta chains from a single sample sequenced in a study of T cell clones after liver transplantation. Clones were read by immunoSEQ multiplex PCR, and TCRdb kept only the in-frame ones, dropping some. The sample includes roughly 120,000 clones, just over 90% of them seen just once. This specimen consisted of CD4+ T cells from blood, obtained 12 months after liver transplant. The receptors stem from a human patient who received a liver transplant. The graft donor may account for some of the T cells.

The CDR3 DNA is TGCGCCAGCAGCTTGGGGGACACCGGATGGGCCACTGAAGCTTTCTTT. Amino acids: CASSLGDTGWATEAFF. The V gene is TRBV5-1, the J gene TRBJ1-1, with a weak D call TRBD1 (6 bases). Germline V gene sequence: CDR1 SGHRS, CDR2 YFSETQ. The ends were cut back, 0 bases at V and 4 bases at J, with 16 bases in the middle. CDR3 length: 16 amino acids.

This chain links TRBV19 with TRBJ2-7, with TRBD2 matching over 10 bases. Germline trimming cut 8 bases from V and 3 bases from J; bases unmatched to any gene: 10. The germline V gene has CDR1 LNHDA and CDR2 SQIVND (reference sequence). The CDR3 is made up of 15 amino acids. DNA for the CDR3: TGTGCCAGTTCACAAGCGGGAGGGATTCTCTACGAGCAGTACTTC. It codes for CASSQAGGILYEQYF.

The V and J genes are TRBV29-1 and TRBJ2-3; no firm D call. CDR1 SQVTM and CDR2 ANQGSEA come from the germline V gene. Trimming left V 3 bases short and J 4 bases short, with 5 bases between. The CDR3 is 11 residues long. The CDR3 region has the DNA TGCAGCGTTGATGTACCAGATACGCAGTATTTT. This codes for CSVDVPDTQYF.

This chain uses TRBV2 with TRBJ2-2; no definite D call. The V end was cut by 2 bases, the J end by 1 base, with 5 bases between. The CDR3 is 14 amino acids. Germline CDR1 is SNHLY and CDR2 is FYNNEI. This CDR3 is CASSEKRNTGELFF. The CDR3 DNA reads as TGTGCCAGCAGTGAAAAGCGGAACACCGGGGAGCTGTTTTTT.

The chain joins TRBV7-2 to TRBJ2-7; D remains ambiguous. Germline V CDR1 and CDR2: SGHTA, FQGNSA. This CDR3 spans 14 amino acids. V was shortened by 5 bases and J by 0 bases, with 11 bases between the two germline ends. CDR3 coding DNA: TGTGCCAGCAGCAGGGTGGTTAGCTCCTACGAGCAGTACTTC. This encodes CASSRVVSSYEQYF.

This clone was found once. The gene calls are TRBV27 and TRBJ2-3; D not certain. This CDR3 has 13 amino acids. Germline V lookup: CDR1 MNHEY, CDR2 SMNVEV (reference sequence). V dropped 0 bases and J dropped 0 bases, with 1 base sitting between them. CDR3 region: CASSLSSTDTQYF. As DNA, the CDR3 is TGTGCCAGCAGTTTATCAAGCACAGATACGCAGTATTTT.

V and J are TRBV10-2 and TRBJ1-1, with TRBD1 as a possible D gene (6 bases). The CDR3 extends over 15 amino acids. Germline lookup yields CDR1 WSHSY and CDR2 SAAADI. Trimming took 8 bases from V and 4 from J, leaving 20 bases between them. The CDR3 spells CASRDTRLGVTEAFF. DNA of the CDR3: TGCGCCAGCCGGGACACAAGACTTGGAGTCACTGAAGCTTTCTTT.

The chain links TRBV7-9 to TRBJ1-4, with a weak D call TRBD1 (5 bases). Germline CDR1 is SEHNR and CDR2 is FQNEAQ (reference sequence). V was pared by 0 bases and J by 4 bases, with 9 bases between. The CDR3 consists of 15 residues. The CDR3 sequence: CASSLAGALNEKLFF. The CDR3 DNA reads TGTGCCAGCAGCTTAGCCGGGGCCCTTAATGAAAAACTGTTTTTT.

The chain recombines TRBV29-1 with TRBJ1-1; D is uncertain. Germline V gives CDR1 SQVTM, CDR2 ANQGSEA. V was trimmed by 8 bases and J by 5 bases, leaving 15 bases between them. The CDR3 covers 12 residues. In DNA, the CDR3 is TGCAGCTCCATGCTAGGTGAGACTGAAGCTTTCTTT. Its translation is CSSMLGETEAFF.

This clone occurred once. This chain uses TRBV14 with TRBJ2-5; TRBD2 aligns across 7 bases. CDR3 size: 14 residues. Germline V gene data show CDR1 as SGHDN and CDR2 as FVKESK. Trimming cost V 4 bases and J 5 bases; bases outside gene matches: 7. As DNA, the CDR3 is TGTGCCAGCAGCCTCCCGGGAGGTTGGGAGACCCAGTACTTC. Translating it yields CASSLPGGWETQYF. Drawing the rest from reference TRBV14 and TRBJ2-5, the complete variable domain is EAGVTQFPSHSVIEKGQTVTLRCDPISGHDNLYWYRRVMGKEIKFLLHFVKESKQDESGMPNNRFLAERTGGTYSTLKVQPAELEDSGVYFCASSLPGGWETQYFGPGTRLLVL.

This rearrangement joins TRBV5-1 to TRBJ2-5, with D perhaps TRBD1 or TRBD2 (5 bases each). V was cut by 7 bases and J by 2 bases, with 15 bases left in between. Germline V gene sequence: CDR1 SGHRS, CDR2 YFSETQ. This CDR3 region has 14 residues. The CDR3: CASGPGPAQETQYF. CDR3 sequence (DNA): TGCGCCAGCGGACCGGGACCGGCACAAGAGACCCAGTACTTC.

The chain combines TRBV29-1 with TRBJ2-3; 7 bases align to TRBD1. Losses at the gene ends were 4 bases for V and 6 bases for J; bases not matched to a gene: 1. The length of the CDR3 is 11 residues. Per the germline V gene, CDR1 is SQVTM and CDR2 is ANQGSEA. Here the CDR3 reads CSVGTGDTQYF. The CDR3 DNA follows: TGCAGCGTTGGGACAGGCGATACGCAGTATTTT.

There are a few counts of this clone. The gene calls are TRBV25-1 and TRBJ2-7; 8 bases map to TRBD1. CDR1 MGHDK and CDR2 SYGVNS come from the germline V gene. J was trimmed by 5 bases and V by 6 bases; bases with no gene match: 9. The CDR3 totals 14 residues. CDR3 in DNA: TGTGCCAGCAGCCACCTCAGGGGGCGCGACGAGCAGTACTTC. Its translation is CASSHLRGRDEQYF.

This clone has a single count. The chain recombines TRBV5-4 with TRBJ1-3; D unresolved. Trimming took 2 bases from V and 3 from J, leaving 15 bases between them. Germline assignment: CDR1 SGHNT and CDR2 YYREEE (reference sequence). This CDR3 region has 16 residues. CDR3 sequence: CASSFPVWAGGNTIYF. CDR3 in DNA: TGTGCCAGCAGCTTTCCTGTCTGGGCTGGTGGAAACACCATATATTTT.

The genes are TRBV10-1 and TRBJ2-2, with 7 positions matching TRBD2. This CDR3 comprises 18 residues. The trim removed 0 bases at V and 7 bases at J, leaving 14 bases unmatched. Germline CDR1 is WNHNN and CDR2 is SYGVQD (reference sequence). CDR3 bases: TGCGCCAGCAGTGAGTCGCGGAGCGGGAAAAGTTTCGGCGGGGAGCTGTTTTTT. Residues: CASSESRSGKSFGGELFF.

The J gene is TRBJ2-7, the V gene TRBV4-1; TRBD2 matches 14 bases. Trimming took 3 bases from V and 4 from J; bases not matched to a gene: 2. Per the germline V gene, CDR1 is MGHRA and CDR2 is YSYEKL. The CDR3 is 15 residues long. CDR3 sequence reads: CASSHRTSGRYEQYF. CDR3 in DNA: TGCGCCAGCAGCCATAGGACTAGCGGGAGGTACGAGCAGTACTTC.

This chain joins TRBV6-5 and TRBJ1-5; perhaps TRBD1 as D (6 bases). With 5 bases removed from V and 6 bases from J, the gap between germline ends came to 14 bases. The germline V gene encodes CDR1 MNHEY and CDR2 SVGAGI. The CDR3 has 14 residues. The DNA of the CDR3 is TGTGCCAGCAGTGCCGGGGGGGCCCTTCAGCCCCAGCATTTT. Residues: CASSAGGALQPQHF.

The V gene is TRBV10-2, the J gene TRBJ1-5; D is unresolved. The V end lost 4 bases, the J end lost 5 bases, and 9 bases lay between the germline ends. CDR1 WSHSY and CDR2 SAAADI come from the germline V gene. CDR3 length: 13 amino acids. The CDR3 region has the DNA TGCGCCAGCAGTGTTTCACTCCATCAGCCCCAGCATTTT. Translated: CASSVSLHQPQHF.

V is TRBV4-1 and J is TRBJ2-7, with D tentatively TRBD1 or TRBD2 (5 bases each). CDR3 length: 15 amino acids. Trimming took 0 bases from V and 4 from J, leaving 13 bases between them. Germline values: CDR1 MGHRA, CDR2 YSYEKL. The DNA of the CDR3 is TGCGCCAGCAGCCAAGAAGGGACCGGCTGGTACGAGCAGTACTTC. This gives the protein CASSQEGTGWYEQYF.

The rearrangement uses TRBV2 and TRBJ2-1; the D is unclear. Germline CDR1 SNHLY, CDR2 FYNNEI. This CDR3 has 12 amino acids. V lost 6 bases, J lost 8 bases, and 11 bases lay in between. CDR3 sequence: CASRPPGDEQFF. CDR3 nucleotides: TGTGCCAGCAGACCCCCGGGCGATGAGCAGTTCTTC.

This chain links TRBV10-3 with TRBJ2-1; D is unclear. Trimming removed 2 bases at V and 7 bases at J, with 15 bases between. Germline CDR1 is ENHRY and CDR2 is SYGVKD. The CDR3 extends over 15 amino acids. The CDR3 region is CAISEEVLNGNEQFF. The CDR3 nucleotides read TGTGCCATCAGTGAGGAGGTGCTAAATGGGAATGAGCAGTTCTTC.